Below, 32 T cell receptor beta chains from the same sample are listed, as sequenced in a study of blood T cell repertoires in COVID-19. TCRdb's table, derived via immunoSEQ multiplex PCR, lists solely in-frame clones and lacks some. The sample gives about 69,000 clones, approximately 84% of which show up once; more than 15% is in the top ten. Sequencing input: peripheral blood. These receptors came from a man aged 40-49 years with COVID-19, enrolled during active disease.

V usage is TRBV7-2 and J usage is TRBJ2-1; no definite D call. This CDR3 contains 15 residues. Germline CDR1 and CDR2: SGHTA and FQGNSA. Trimming shortened V by 1 base and J by 0 bases, and 7 bases separated the two germline ends. CDR3 bases: TGTGCCAGCAGCTTAGGCGAGAGCTCCTACAATGAGCAGTTCTTC. As protein: CASSLGESSYNEQFF.

The chain recombines TRBV19 with TRBJ2-5; TRBD2 matches at 13 bases. The CDR3 extends over 15 amino acids. Germline-derived CDR1 and CDR2 are LNHDA and SQIVND (reference sequence). V lost 3 bases to trimming and J lost 4 bases; unmatched junction nucleotides: 2. DNA of the CDR3: TGTGCCAGTAGTATTACTAGCGGGGGGGGAGAGACCCAGTACTTC. As protein: CASSITSGGGETQYF.

V usage is TRBV6-1 and J usage is TRBJ1-2; D is possibly TRBD1 (5 bases). V was shortened by 3 bases and J by 4 bases, with 15 bases between the two germline ends. Germline assignment: CDR1 MNHNS and CDR2 SASEGT. The CDR3 spans 15 residues. DNA of the CDR3: TGTGCCAGCAGTGAGAGTTTGGCCAGGGTCTATGGCTACACCTTC. It codes for CASSESLARVYGYTF.

The chain has TRBV4-1 and TRBJ2-1; D not resolved. Trimming removed 0 bases at V and 4 bases at J, with 13 bases between. The CDR3 consists of 16 residues. Germline assignment: CDR1 MGHRA and CDR2 YSYEKL. The DNA for the CDR3 is TGCGCCAGCAGCCAAGATTCCCTAGTGAAGTACAATGAGCAGTTCTTC. Its protein is CASSQDSLVKYNEQFF.

The J gene is TRBJ2-5, the V gene TRBV30; 7 positions agree with TRBD1. Per the germline V gene, CDR1 is GTSNPN and CDR2 is SVGIG (reference sequence). The V and J ends lost 5 bases and 2 bases, in that order; junction bases with no gene match: 5. CDR3 length: 13 residues. DNA of the CDR3: TGTGCCTGGTCAGGGGGTGGTCAAGAGACCCAGTACTTC. This gives the protein CAWSGGGQETQYF.

The chain has TRBV5-1 and TRBJ1-1, with TRBD1 as a possible D gene (6 bases). The CDR3 is made up of 14 amino acids. Per germline, CDR1 SGHRS and CDR2 YFSETQ. Trimming cost V 5 bases and J 1 base, with 12 bases left between them. The CDR3 DNA follows: TGCGCCAGCAGTTTTGGGACACGGAACACTGAAGCTTTCTTT. Its protein is CASSFGTRNTEAFF.

This clone was picked up one time. CDR3: CASRNYRETLYGYTF. The CDR3 bases are TGTGCCAGTAGAAACTACAGGGAGACACTCTATGGCTACACCTTC. The chain employs TRBV19 and TRBJ1-2; possibly TRBD1 for D (6 bases). Per germline, CDR1 LNHDA and CDR2 SQIVND (reference sequence). V was trimmed by 6 bases and J by 4 bases, leaving 18 bases between them. The CDR3 totals 15 residues.

V usage is TRBV28 and J usage is TRBJ1-1; D perhaps matches TRBD1 (6 bases). V lost 5 bases to trimming and J lost 2 bases, with 24 bases between them. The CDR3 totals 18 residues. Germline CDR1 MDHEN, CDR2 SYDVKM. The CDR3 is CASSHGWRGPQLNTEAFF. For the CDR3, the DNA is TGTGCCAGCAGTCATGGGTGGCGGGGGCCGCAATTAAACACTGAAGCTTTCTTT.

V usage is TRBV10-1 and J usage is TRBJ2-2; TRBD2 is a possible D gene (5 bases). V was clipped by 4 bases and J by 2 bases, with 8 bases between them. From germline, CDR1 is WNHNN and CDR2 SYGVQD (reference sequence). The CDR3 contains 14 residues. The CDR3 here is CASSGRGNTGELFF. CDR3 nucleotides: TGCGCCAGCAGTGGTCGGGGAAACACCGGGGAGCTGTTTTTT.

This clone was observed a handful of times. The V call is TRBV2, the J call TRBJ2-5, with a tentative D call TRBD2 (6 bases). Germline CDR1 is SNHLY and CDR2 is FYNNEI. Trimming took 3 bases from V and 5 from J, leaving 16 bases between them. The CDR3 runs 15 residues. The CDR3 sequence is CASSDVLAGLETQYF. CDR3 nucleotides: TGTGCCAGCAGTGACGTACTAGCTGGGTTGGAGACCCAGTACTTC.

The genes are TRBV5-1 and TRBJ1-1; no definite D call. Germline V lookup: CDR1 SGHRS, CDR2 YFSETQ. The V end was cut by 0 bases, the J end by 3 bases, with 9 bases between. This CDR3 is 14 amino acids long. The CDR3: CASSLGEGYTEAFF. DNA of the CDR3: TGCGCCAGCAGCTTGGGAGAGGGTTACACTGAAGCTTTCTTT.

This CDR3 is CAWSRGGEKLFF. In DNA form, the CDR3 reads TGTGCCTGGAGCAGGGGTGGTGAAAAACTGTTTTTT. The rearrangement joins TRBV30 to TRBJ1-4, with D maybe TRBD1 (6 bases). CDR1 is GTSNPN, CDR2 SVGIG, per germline (reference sequence). Deletions cut 3 bases from V and 7 bases from J, with 9 bases between. The CDR3 loop spans 12 amino acids.

This rearrangement joins TRBV5-4 to TRBJ1-1, with 10 bases fitting TRBD1. This CDR3 has 15 amino acids. Germline V gene data show CDR1 as SGHNT and CDR2 as YYREEE (reference sequence). J lost 0 bases, V lost 6 bases, and 5 bases had no gene match. CDR3 nucleotide sequence: TGTGCCAGCAAGAGACAGGGGGCGCTGAACACTGAAGCTTTCTTT. Its translation: CASKRQGALNTEAFF.

This sequence joins TRBV6-6 and TRBJ2-2; TRBD1 agrees at 9 bases. CDR1 is MNHNY, CDR2 SVGAGI, per germline (reference sequence). This CDR3 has 15 residues. J gave up 1 base and V 7 bases, and 4 bases lay outside the gene matches. In DNA, the CDR3 is TGTGCCAGCAACAACAGGGGGCAGAACACCGGGGAGCTGTTTTTT. This sequence encodes CASNNRGQNTGELFF.

V and J are TRBV5-1 and TRBJ2-5; possible D gene TRBD2, 6 bases. The ends were cut back, 1 base at V and 2 bases at J, with 15 bases in the middle. The CDR3 runs to 16 residues. CDR1 SGHRS and CDR2 YFSETQ come from the germline V gene. The CDR3 sequence is CASSLRASRGQETQYF. The CDR3, as DNA: TGCGCCAGCAGCTTGAGGGCTAGCCGGGGGCAAGAGACCCAGTACTTC. The full variable domain, with the rest looked up from reference TRBV5-1 and TRBJ2-5, is KAGVTQTPRYLIKTRGQQVTLSCSPISGHRSVSWYQQTPGQGLQFLFEYFSETQRNKGNFPGRFSGRQFSNSRSEMNVSTLELGDSALYLCASSLRASRGQETQYFGPGTRLLVL.

The J gene is TRBJ1-5, the V gene TRBV6-4; TRBD1 might be the D (6 bases). The germline V and J ends were trimmed by 3 bases and 12 bases, with 18 bases remaining between them. The germline gives CDR1 MRHNA, CDR2 SNTAGT. The CDR3 consists of 14 residues. The DNA for the CDR3 is TGTGCCAGCAGTGAGTCCTCCGGGACACTGATCCAGCATTTT. Its protein product is CASSESSGTLIQHF.

This chain links TRBV12-3 or TRBV12-4 with TRBJ1-2; 7 bases align to TRBD1. This CDR3 is built from 13 residues. The V gene end was trimmed by 3 bases and the J gene end by 3 bases; junction bases not matched to a gene: 1. DNA for the CDR3: TGTGCCAGCAGTTTTACAGGGGACTATGGCTACACCTTC. This gives the protein CASSFTGDYGYTF.

The chain employs TRBV3-1 (or the pseudogene TRBV3-2) and TRBJ2-3; D is uncertain. CDR3 length: 11 amino acids. Germline V gene lookup returns CDR1 LGHDT and CDR2 YNNKEL (reference sequence). Trimming left V 4 bases short and J 5 bases short, with 4 bases between. The CDR3 DNA sequence: TGTGCCAGCAGCCCGGGAGATACGCAGTATTTT. It specifies CASSPGDTQYF.

The rearrangement links TRBV4-1 to TRBJ1-2; the D gene is possibly TRBD1 (5 bases). The CDR3 extends over 12 amino acids. Trimming removed 0 bases at V and 6 bases at J, with 5 bases between. Germline CDR1 is MGHRA and CDR2 is YSYEKL. DNA for the CDR3: TGCGCCAGCAGCCAAGAGGGGCATGGCTACACCTTC. Amino acids: CASSQEGHGYTF.

This clone was seen a few times. V gene TRBV5-1 combines with J gene TRBJ1-1; D call uncertain. Germline loops: CDR1 SGHRS, CDR2 YFSETQ. The CDR3 consists of 13 residues. V lost 5 bases and J 3 bases, leaving 11 bases between the germline ends. Here the CDR3 DNA reads TGCGCCAGCAGGCCAGACTCCTACACTGAAGCTTTCTTT. This translates into CASRPDSYTEAFF.

This chain joins TRBV30 and TRBJ2-7; the match to TRBD1 covers 8 bases. Germline V lookup: CDR1 GTSNPN, CDR2 SVGIG (reference sequence). V was clipped by 7 bases and J by 0 bases; unmatched bases: 11. The CDR3 totals 15 residues. CDR3 loop: CASAGTGVFSYEQYF. The CDR3 region has the DNA TGTGCCTCGGCCGGGACAGGTGTCTTCTCCTACGAGCAGTACTTC.

V is TRBV2 and J is TRBJ1-3, with TRBD1 as a possible D gene (5 bases). The CDR3 runs 13 residues. Germline V lookup: CDR1 SNHLY, CDR2 FYNNEI. V dropped 8 bases and J dropped 1 base, with 9 bases sitting between them. CDR3 DNA sequence: TGTGCCAGCCAAAGGGGATCTGGAAACACCATATATTTT. Protein sequence: CASQRGSGNTIYF.

V and J are TRBV10-3 and TRBJ1-2; 9 bases fit TRBD1. Per germline, CDR1 ENHRY and CDR2 SYGVKD. The CDR3 consists of 14 residues. The J segment lost 3 bases and the V segment lost 6 bases, leaving 5 bases of the junction unmatched. The CDR3 nucleotides are TGTGCCATCAGCGGGACAGGGAGGGACTATGGCTACACCTTC. Translating gives CAISGTGRDYGYTF.

This rearrangement joins TRBV9 to TRBJ2-3; D gene ambiguous. The CDR3 sequence is 14 residues long. Germline CDR1 and CDR2: SGDLS and YYNGEE. Trimming removed 4 bases from V and 2 bases from J, with 11 bases in between. CDR3: CASSSPLNTDTQYF. CDR3 coding DNA: TGTGCCAGCAGCTCACCCCTAAACACAGATACGCAGTATTTT. The full variable domain, its missing parts supplied by reference TRBV9 and TRBJ2-3, is DSGVTQTPKHLITATGQRVTLRCSPRSGDLSVYWYQQSLDQGLQFLIQYYNGEERAKGNILERFSAQQFPDLHSELNLSSLELGDSALYFCASSSPLNTDTQYFGPGTRLTVL.

The V gene is TRBV30, the J gene TRBJ1-1; 9 nucleotides match TRBD1. CDR1 GTSNPN and CDR2 SVGIG come from the germline V gene (reference sequence). The CDR3 is made up of 15 amino acids. Germline trimming cut 3 bases from V and 3 bases from J; bases unmatched to any gene: 8. The CDR3 region is CAWRGEQGADTEAFF. CDR3 bases: TGTGCCTGGAGGGGGGAACAGGGGGCGGACACTGAAGCTTTCTTT.

This chain uses TRBV18 with TRBJ2-3; 9 bases fit TRBD2. Germline-derived CDR1 and CDR2 are KGHSH and LQKENI. The CDR3 consists of 15 residues. The ends lost 8 bases at V and 1 base at J; junction bases unmatched: 7. DNA of the CDR3: TGTGCCAGCCGACCCCCTAGCGGGGGCACAGATACGCAGTATTTT. Translation: CASRPPSGGTDTQYF.

This chain joins TRBV19 and TRBJ2-7; 7 positions agree with TRBD1. This CDR3 is built from 13 residues. Germline assignment: CDR1 LNHDA and CDR2 SQIVND (reference sequence). V dropped 0 bases and J dropped 4; count of bases not matched to a gene: 0. CDR3 nucleotides: TGTGCCAGTAGTATAGAGACAGGGTACGAGCAGTACTTC. Its translation is CASSIETGYEQYF.

The genes are TRBV5-1 and TRBJ2-5, with 8 bases aligning to TRBD2. The germline CDR1 and CDR2 sequences are SGHRS and YFSETQ. The CDR3 extends over 16 amino acids. The V gene end was trimmed by 2 bases and the J gene end by 3 bases; junction bases not matched to a gene: 9. DNA of the CDR3: TGCGCCAGCAGCTTATATCACGGGGGGGCTAAAGAGACCCAGTACTTC. Protein: CASSLYHGGAKETQYF. Variable domain in full (rest from reference TRBV5-1 and TRBJ2-5): KAGVTQTPRYLIKTRGQQVTLSCSPISGHRSVSWYQQTPGQGLQFLFEYFSETQRNKGNFPGRFSGRQFSNSRSEMNVSTLELGDSALYLCASSLYHGGAKETQYFGPGTRLLVL.

V usage is TRBV25-1 and J usage is TRBJ1-2; a possible D gene is TRBD1 (5 bases). V was clipped by 6 bases and J by 4 bases, with 9 bases between them. The CDR3 has 12 amino acids. The V gene's germline CDR1 is MGHDK and CDR2 SYGVNS. The CDR3 nucleotides read TGTGCCAGCAGCCGGACACCCTATGGCTACACCTTC. It codes for CASSRTPYGYTF.

The chain uses TRBV5-4 and TRBJ2-3, with TRBD1 identical over 8 bases. This CDR3 comprises 16 residues. Looked up from germline, CDR1 is SGHNT and CDR2 is YYREEE (reference sequence). Trimming cost V 1 base and J 3 bases; bases outside gene matches: 7. The CDR3 is CASSLKLTGVTDTQYF. The CDR3 bases are TGTGCCAGCAGCTTGAAATTGACAGGGGTAACAGATACGCAGTATTTT. The complete variable domain, with remaining parts taken from reference TRBV5-4 and TRBJ2-3, reads ETGVTQSPTHLIKTRGQQVTLRCSSQSGHNTVSWYQQALGQGPQFIFQYYREEENGRGNFPPRFSGLQFPNYSSELNVNALELDDSALYLCASSLKLTGVTDTQYFGPGTRLTVL.

The V gene is TRBV4-1, the J gene TRBJ1-5; D gene uncertain. The CDR3 length is 13 residues. Germline CDR1 and CDR2: MGHRA and YSYEKL. The V end was cut by 1 base, the J end by 2 bases, with 3 bases between. CDR3 amino acids: CASSQVGNQPQHF. CDR3 sequence (DNA): TGCGCCAGCAGCCAAGTAGGCAATCAGCCCCAGCATTTT.

J is TRBJ1-5 and V is TRBV29-1, with TRBD1 as a possible D gene (6 bases). CDR3 length: 13 amino acids. Trimming took off 6 bases at V and 9 bases at J, with 18 bases between the two ends. Germline values: CDR1 SQVTM, CDR2 ANQGSEA. The CDR3 DNA reads TGCAGCGTGGGGGAACAGGGAACTCGGCCCCAGCATTTT. It yields the protein CSVGEQGTRPQHF.